This T cell receptor beta chain was identified during a study of shared clonotypes between healthy human individuals. Note on this clone: Within the sample, other DNA sequences also encode this same CDR3.

The protocol was immunoSEQ multiplex PCR, while the TCRdb copy is restricted to in-frame clones and leaves out a portion. The table includes around 720,000 clones, around four fifths detected once. Germline V gives CDR1 SGHTA, CDR2 FQGNSA. Trimming cost V 3 bases and J 5 bases, with 7 bases left between them. The CDR3 is made up of 12 amino acids. The specimen sequenced was memory CD4+ T cells sorted from blood. Described subset: CD45RA-negative fraction. This chain connects TRBV7-2 to TRBJ2-5; D might be TRBD1 (5 bases). The TCR originated in a woman in her 30s in good health. The CDR3 nucleotides are TGTGCCAGCAGCTTGGCAGGGGAGACCCAGTACTTC. Protein: CASSLAGETQYF. Filled out from reference TRBV7-2 and TRBJ2-5, the complete variable domain reads GAGVSQSPSNKVTEKGKDVELRCDPISGHTALYWYRQSLGQGLEFLIYFQGNSAPDKSGLPSDRFSAERTGGSVSTLTIQRTQQEDSAVYLCASSLAGETQYFGPGTRLLVL.